Following are 32 T cell receptor beta chains from one sample sequenced in a study of blood T cell repertoires in COVID-19. Here immunoSEQ multiplex PCR was the method, and the copy in TCRdb shows in-frame clones only, minus some. The profile shows 100,000 to 150,000 clones, around 82% of them singletons. What was sequenced was peripheral blood. The source of these receptors is an elderly man with active or convalescent COVID-19.

This clone showed up just once. The chain combines TRBV29-1 with TRBJ1-2, with 8 bases lining up with TRBD1. Looked up from germline, CDR1 is SQVTM and CDR2 is ANQGSEA. The CDR3 sequence is 14 residues long. V dropped 4 bases and J dropped 8; count of bases not matched to a gene: 12. The DNA of the CDR3 is TGCAGCGTTGGTAGGCAGGGGGCAGGAGAAGGCTACACCTTC. This sequence encodes CSVGRQGAGEGYTF.

This clone showed up just once. This chain connects TRBV4-2 to TRBJ1-1; 8 bases map to TRBD1. The V gene end was trimmed by 0 bases and the J gene end by 2 bases; junction bases not matched to a gene: 5. The CDR3 covers 16 residues. Germline loops: CDR1 LGHNA, CDR2 YNFKEQ. The CDR3 spells CASSQDSTGANTEAFF. The CDR3 bases are TGTGCCAGCAGCCAAGATTCGACAGGGGCTAACACTGAAGCTTTCTTT.

V is TRBV19 and J is TRBJ1-6, with 7 positions matching TRBD1. The CDR3 runs to 15 residues. Germline assignment: CDR1 LNHDA and CDR2 SQIVND (reference sequence). With 7 bases clipped from V and 2 bases from J, the junction kept 5 bases outside the gene matches. The CDR3 region is CASKETGTYNSPLHF. CDR3 nucleotides: TGTGCCAGTAAGGAGACAGGGACCTATAATTCACCCCTCCACTTT.

J is TRBJ2-2 and V is TRBV7-9; TRBD1 agrees at 9 bases. This CDR3 is built from 15 residues. With V trimmed by 9 bases and J by 2 bases, 7 bases remained unmatched. CDR1 and CDR2 from the germline V gene are SEHNR and FQNEAQ (reference sequence). CDR3 sequence reads: CASNWGQGNTGELFF. The CDR3 DNA reads TGTGCCAGTAACTGGGGACAGGGAAACACCGGGGAGCTGTTTTTT.

V and J are TRBV7-3 and TRBJ2-3, with unresolved D. In germline, CDR1 is SGHTA, CDR2 FQGTGA. CDR3 size: 15 residues. V gave up 4 bases and J gave up 2 bases, with 13 bases separating them. CDR3 residues: CASSSSYTPTDTQYF. The CDR3 coding sequence is TGTGCCAGCAGCTCTTCTTACACCCCCACAGATACGCAGTATTTT.

DNA for the CDR3: TGTGCCAGCTCACCGGACAGGGCATTCAATTCACCCCTCCACTTT. It codes for CASSPDRAFNSPLHF. The chain recombines TRBV18 with TRBJ1-6, with 8 bases aligning to TRBD1. This CDR3 comprises 15 residues. After removal of 3 bases from V and 7 bases from J, the junction contained 5 bases not matched to a gene. Germline V gene sequence: CDR1 KGHSH, CDR2 LQKENI.

In its sample, this clone was seen a few times. The chain carries TRBV12-5 and TRBJ2-6; 9 bases align to TRBD2. Trimming cost V 0 bases and J 0 bases; bases outside gene matches: 12. Per the germline V gene, CDR1 is LGHNT and CDR2 is FRNRAP. The CDR3 is 21 residues long. CDR3 loop: CASGLVLSSGVSSSGANVLTF. CDR3 sequence (DNA): TGTGCTAGTGGTTTGGTATTATCTAGCGGGGTCTCCAGCTCTGGGGCCAACGTCCTGACTTTC.

The gene calls are TRBV6-6 and TRBJ2-7; D gene ambiguous. Germline V gives CDR1 MNHNY, CDR2 SVGAGI (reference sequence). V lost 7 bases, J lost 3 bases, and 13 bases lay in between. The CDR3 spans 13 residues. This CDR3 reads CASTPTSNYEQYF. The CDR3 DNA sequence: TGTGCCAGCACCCCTACGTCGAACTACGAGCAGTACTTC.

The rearrangement uses TRBV6-2 or TRBV6-3 and TRBJ2-3; 10 nucleotides align to TRBD1. CDR1 MNHEY and CDR2 SVGEGT come from the germline V gene. This CDR3 contains 17 residues. Trimming cost V 5 bases and J 2 bases; bases outside gene matches: 10. In DNA, the CDR3 is TGTGCCAGCAGTCCGTATCCGGGACAGGGGACCACAGATACGCAGTATTTT. Residues: CASSPYPGQGTTDTQYF.

The V gene is TRBV5-1, the J gene TRBJ1-3; D is undetermined. CDR1 and CDR2 from the germline V gene are SGHRS and YFSETQ. The ends were cut back, 0 bases at V and 7 bases at J, with 14 bases in the middle. The CDR3 runs to 15 residues. The CDR3, as DNA: TGCGCCAGCAGCTTGGGAGCTGGGAGAGAGAACACCATATATTTT. Translating it yields CASSLGAGRENTIYF.

This clone was seen a handful of times. The gene calls are TRBV11-2 and TRBJ2-3, with D maybe TRBD2 (6 bases). CDR1 and CDR2 from the germline V gene are SGHAT and FQNNGV. The CDR3 consists of 15 residues. V was trimmed by 4 bases and J by 2 bases, leaving 13 bases between them. The CDR3 loop reads CASSSSGPSTDTQYF. The CDR3 DNA reads as TGTGCCAGCAGCTCAAGCGGGCCTTCCACAGATACGCAGTATTTT.

The chain recombines TRBV29-1 with TRBJ2-7; 8 positions match TRBD1. CDR1 and CDR2 from the germline V gene are SQVTM and ANQGSEA. CDR3 length: 14 residues. The CDR3 coding sequence is TGCAGTATCAAACCCGGGACAGGAGGTTCCGAGCAGTACTTC. Its protein is CSIKPGTGGSEQYF.

V gene TRBV7-3 combines with J gene TRBJ1-6; a possible D gene is TRBD1 (6 bases). V was cut by 6 bases and J by 10 bases, with 16 bases left in between. Germline-derived CDR1 and CDR2 are SGHTA and FQGTGA. This CDR3 region has 14 residues. The CDR3 protein is CASSTGNDMSPLHF. CDR3 nucleotide sequence: TGTGCCAGCAGTACAGGGAATGATATGTCACCCCTCCACTTT.

The DNA of the CDR3 is TGTGCCTGGGCCTCGACAGGGTATGGCTACACCTTC. Its protein product is CAWASTGYGYTF. This chain connects TRBV30 to TRBJ1-2, with 7 nucleotides matching TRBD1. Germline CDR1 and CDR2: GTSNPN and SVGIG (reference sequence). V lost 5 bases, J lost 5 bases, and 5 bases stayed unmatched. This CDR3 region has 12 residues. Supplemented by reference TRBV30 and TRBJ1-2, the full variable domain reads SQTIHQWPATLVQPVGSPLSLECTVEGTSNPNLYWYRQAAGRGLQLLFYSVGIGQISSEVPQNLSASRPQDRQFILSSKKLLLSDSGFYLCAWASTGYGYTFGSGTRLTVV.

The chain employs TRBV4-3 and TRBJ1-6; tentative D call: TRBD1 (5 bases). The V end was cut by 3 bases, the J end by 12 bases, with 18 bases between. CDR1 LGHNA and CDR2 YSLEER come from the germline V gene. The CDR3 spans 15 residues. The DNA of the CDR3 is TGCGCCAGCAGCCAGGGGACTGGGGACGATGGACCCCTCCACTTT. Its protein is CASSQGTGDDGPLHF.

As concerns this clone: The same CDR3 also results from other DNA sequences found in this sample. The chain links TRBV9 to TRBJ2-7, with D unclear. The CDR3 spans 14 residues. The V and J ends lost 0 bases and 1 base respectively, with 8 bases between them. Germline CDR1 reads SGDLS; CDR2 reads YYNGEE. The CDR3 DNA follows: TGTGCCAGCAGCGTAGGGCAGGATTCCTACGAGCAGTACTTC. Its translation: CASSVGQDSYEQYF.

This clone was observed a handful of times. The chain has TRBV5-1 and TRBJ1-4, with a tentative D call TRBD1 (5 bases). The ends were cut back, 4 bases at V and 7 bases at J, with 23 bases in the middle. Germline CDR1 and CDR2: SGHRS and YFSETQ. The CDR3 extends over 17 amino acids. The DNA for the CDR3 is TGCGCCAGCAGCCCCCAACCTCGGGCTCAGGGTGGTGAAAAACTGTTTTTT. This sequence encodes CASSPQPRAQGGEKLFF.

The J gene is TRBJ1-5, the V gene TRBV6-5; weak D call: TRBD1 (6 bases). The CDR3 totals 14 residues. Per the germline V gene, CDR1 is MNHEY and CDR2 is SVGAGI. The V gene lost 7 bases and the J gene lost 6 bases, with 16 bases spanning the gap. CDR3 DNA sequence: TGTGCCAGCAAACAGGGAGATTTTGGTCAGCCCCAGCATTTT. Its protein is CASKQGDFGQPQHF.

The gene calls are TRBV9 and TRBJ2-7; the match to TRBD2 covers 7 bases. The V and J ends lost 9 bases and 0 bases, in that order; junction bases with no gene match: 9. The CDR3 is 14 residues long. Germline assignment: CDR1 SGDLS and CDR2 YYNGEE. The CDR3 nucleotides read TGTGCCACCAAAAACGGGGGGTACTCCTACGAGCAGTACTTC. Protein sequence: CATKNGGYSYEQYF.

This rearrangement joins TRBV6-5 to TRBJ2-5, with a possible D match to TRBD1 (5 bases). Trimming shortened V by 7 bases and J by 5 bases, and 17 bases separated the two germline ends. Per the germline V gene, CDR1 is MNHEY and CDR2 is SVGAGI. The CDR3 is 14 residues long. The CDR3 spells CASTPQGPAETQYF. CDR3 coding DNA: TGTGCCAGCACCCCGCAGGGTCCCGCCGAGACCCAGTACTTC.

The chain is built from TRBV5-8 and TRBJ2-5; a weak D match, TRBD2 (5 bases). V lost 0 bases and J 5 bases, leaving 14 bases between the germline ends. The CDR3 has 15 amino acids. Germline V CDR1 and CDR2: SGHTS, YDEGEE. CDR3 amino acids: CASSLGAGVGETQYF. For the CDR3, the DNA is TGTGCCAGCAGCTTGGGGGCGGGTGTAGGCGAGACCCAGTACTTC.

This clone was found a few times. Other DNA sequences in the same sample also yield this CDR3. The J gene is TRBJ1-2, the V gene TRBV6-2 or TRBV6-3; possible D gene TRBD1, 6 bases. V lost 2 bases and J lost 2, with 9 bases in between. This CDR3 has 14 residues. Germline V gives CDR1 MNHEY, CDR2 SVGEGT. In nucleotides, the CDR3 is TGTGCCAGCAGTTACACCGACAGGAACTATGGCTACACCTTC. It specifies CASSYTDRNYGYTF.

This clone appeared a few times. This chain joins TRBV2 and TRBJ1-1; no firm D call. In germline, CDR1 is SNHLY, CDR2 FYNNEI. Trimming left V 4 bases short and J 6 bases short, with 6 bases between. The CDR3 loop spans 11 amino acids. CDR3 in amino acids: CASSVSSEAFF. For the CDR3, the DNA is TGTGCCAGCAGTGTAAGCTCTGAAGCTTTCTTT.

The rearrangement uses TRBV4-1 and TRBJ1-5, with 9 bases lining up with TRBD1. This CDR3 comprises 16 residues. Looked up from germline, CDR1 is MGHRA and CDR2 is YSYEKL. The trim removed 4 bases at V and 5 bases at J, leaving 9 bases unmatched. As DNA, the CDR3 is TGCGCCAGCAGCCCCGGACAGGGGAGAGGGGATCAGCCCCAGCATTTT. This gives the protein CASSPGQGRGDQPQHF.

V and J are TRBV5-1 and TRBJ1-1, with D possibly matching TRBD1 (6 bases). The CDR3 has 15 residues. Trimming removed 1 base from V and 0 bases from J, with 10 bases in between. Looked up from germline, CDR1 is SGHRS and CDR2 is YFSETQ. In nucleotides, the CDR3 is TGCGCCAGCAGCTTGTTCGGACAGCTGAACACTGAAGCTTTCTTT. Its translation is CASSLFGQLNTEAFF.

The chain recombines TRBV7-2 with TRBJ2-3; 13 nucleotides match TRBD2. This CDR3 region has 19 residues. J lost 0 bases, V lost 4 bases, and 10 bases had no gene match. Germline V CDR1 and CDR2: SGHTA, FQGNSA. The CDR3, as DNA: TGTGCCAGCAGCTCTCCGGGACTAGCGGGGATTTCTAGCACAGATACGCAGTATTTT. Its translation is CASSSPGLAGISSTDTQYF.

In its sample, this clone was seen a few times. V gene TRBV5-1 combines with J gene TRBJ1-2; 8 nucleotides match TRBD1. V shed 4 bases, J shed 4 bases, and the junction held 6 bases outside the gene matches. Germline V gene sequence: CDR1 SGHRS, CDR2 YFSETQ. This CDR3 has 14 residues. The chain's CDR3 is CASSPEGQGYGYTF. DNA for the CDR3: TGCGCCAGCAGCCCTGAAGGACAGGGCTATGGCTACACCTTC. The variable domain in full, completed from reference TRBV5-1 and TRBJ1-2, reads KAGVTQTPRYLIKTRGQQVTLSCSPISGHRSVSWYQQTPGQGLQFLFEYFSETQRNKGNFPGRFSGRQFSNSRSEMNVSTLELGDSALYLCASSPEGQGYGYTFGSGTRLTVV.

The gene calls are TRBV6-4 and TRBJ1-2; maybe TRBD1 (6 bases). CDR1 is MRHNA, CDR2 SNTAGT, per germline. The CDR3 has 18 amino acids. The germline V and J ends were trimmed by 6 bases and 3 bases, with 26 bases remaining between them. The CDR3 spells CASSTRMGQVHTYYGYTF. CDR3 coding DNA: TGTGCCAGCAGCACCAGGATGGGACAAGTTCACACATACTATGGCTACACCTTC.

The rearrangement joins TRBV19 to TRBJ2-2; D possibly corresponds to TRBD2 (5 bases). The CDR3 has 15 amino acids. V lost 6 bases and J lost 2, with 13 bases in between. Germline V CDR1 and CDR2: LNHDA, SQIVND (reference sequence). For the CDR3, the DNA is TGTGCCAGTAGATCCGGCGGGTCCAACACCGGGGAGCTGTTTTTT. As protein: CASRSGGSNTGELFF.

The V call is TRBV19, the J call TRBJ2-3; TRBD1 aligns across 7 bases. V was pared by 0 bases and J by 2 bases, with 5 bases of the junction left unmatched. CDR3 length: 16 amino acids. Germline V gene lookup returns CDR1 LNHDA and CDR2 SQIVND (reference sequence). CDR3 in DNA: TGTGCCAGTAGTATAGACCGGACAGGACCCACAGATACGCAGTATTTT. It encodes CASSIDRTGPTDTQYF.

This clone has only a few counts. The chain's CDR3 is CASSLGTGESGNTIYF. CDR3 sequence (DNA): TGTGCCAGCAGCTTAGGGACAGGGGAATCTGGAAACACCATATATTTT. This chain uses TRBV3-1 (or the pseudogene TRBV3-2) with TRBJ1-3; the match to TRBD1 covers 10 bases. The CDR3 is 16 residues long. With V trimmed by 5 bases and J by 1 base, 5 bases remained unmatched. The germline gives CDR1 LGHDT, CDR2 YNNKEL (reference sequence).

This clone was counted once. The genes are TRBV7-8 and TRBJ1-3, with a possible D match to TRBD1 (6 bases). The CDR3 consists of 17 residues. The V end lost 1 base, the J end lost 0 bases, and 13 bases lay between the germline ends. The V gene's germline CDR1 is SGHVS and CDR2 FQNEAQ. For the CDR3, the DNA is TGTGCCAGCAGCTTAGTGGGGGGGCAATTCTCTGGAAACACCATATATTTT. This sequence encodes CASSLVGGQFSGNTIYF. Full variable domain (outside the CDR3, taken from reference TRBV7-8 and TRBJ1-3): GAGVSQSPRYKVAKRGQDVALRCDPISGHVSLFWYQQALGQGPEFLTYFQNEAQLDKSGLPSDRFFAERPEGSVSTLKIQRTQQEDSAVYLCASSLVGGQFSGNTIYFGEGSWLTVV.